Listed below are T cell receptor beta chains from one sample, sequenced in a study of a mutant IDH1 vaccine in newly diagnosed glioma. The table came from immunoSEQ multiplex PCR; TCRdb's copy has only in-frame clones and leaves some out. The repertoire holds tens of thousands of clones, with around 85% as singletons. Antigen specificity for these receptors is unknown. The input for sequencing was PBMCs, taken from a glioma patient whose treatment included an IDH1 peptide vaccine. Receptor source: a man aged 35 to 55 with glioma. Some clones in this sample may be carry-over from other donors' samples. CDR3s include the opening cysteine and the closing phenylalanine or tryptophan. The D gene is left open where the match is weak. Expanded clones get a size class; other rows say once, few or many, or leave the size out.

clone_size	v_call	j_call	d_call	cdr3_nt	cdr3_aa
.	TRBV7-2	TRBJ1-2	TRBD1	TGTGCCAGCAGCTTAACGGGACAGGGGGCTCATTCCTATGGCTACACCTTC	CASSLTGQGAHSYGYTF
.	TRBV5-1	TRBJ1-1	.	TGCGCCAGCAGCGCCGTTCAGGGAAACACGGCTGAAGCTTTCTTT	CASSAVQGNTAEAFF
.	TRBV2	TRBJ1-3	.	TGTGCCAGCGAGCAGTCCATCCTCTCTGGAAACACCATATATTTT	CASEQSILSGNTIYF
.	TRBV5-6	TRBJ2-3	.	TGTGCCAGCAGCTCGCCCAAGGAAGCGGTCACAGATACGCAGTATTTT	CASSSPKEAVTDTQYF
.	TRBV7-8	TRBJ2-3	.	TGTGCCAGCAGCTTGACAGGAACTAGCACAGATACGCAGTATTTT	CASSLTGTSTDTQYF
.	TRBV10-1	TRBJ1-5	.	TGCCCCCCCCCGGGCCCCGGTCAGCCCCAGCATTTT	CPPPGPGQPQHF
.	TRBV19	TRBJ1-5	.	TGTGCCAGTACTGAGCAGGGAAGGGACAATCAGCCCCAGCATTTT	CASTEQGRDNQPQHF
.	TRBV30	TRBJ2-7	.	TGTGCCTGGACCATCTCCCGGGTACACAAGCAGTACTTC	CAWTISRVHKQYF
.	TRBV20-1	TRBJ2-3	.	TGCAGTGCTGGCCGCAGGGGCGAGCAGTATTTT	CSAGRRGEQYF
.	TRBV2	TRBJ1-1	.	TGTGCCAGCACTCAGGACATGAACACTGAAGCTTTCTTT	CASTQDMNTEAFF
once	TRBV5-1	TRBJ2-5	TRBD2	TGCGCCAGCAGCAACGGGAGGTTCGAGACCCAGTACTTC	CASSNGRFETQYF
.	TRBV11-2	TRBJ2-7	TRBD1	TGTGCCAGCAGCTTAGGGACAGGGGTGAGTTGGTACGAGCAGTACTTC	CASSLGTGVSWYEQYF
.	TRBV5-5	TRBJ1-5	.	TGTGCCAGCAGCTTATGGGGGGGCAATCAGCCCCAGCATTTT	CASSLWGGNQPQHF
.	TRBV6-1	TRBJ1-4	.	TGTGCCAGCTCCCTTCCGGCCATTCAGGAAAAACTGTTTTTT	CASSLPAIQEKLFF
.	TRBV7-8	TRBJ1-1	.	TGTGCCAGCAGCACCTACAGGGCTGATACTGAAGCTTTCTTT	CASSTYRADTEAFF
.	TRBV10-3	TRBJ2-7	.	TGTGCCATCAGTGTTACGGGGGCCTACGAGCAGTACTTC	CAISVTGAYEQYF
few	TRBV6-4	TRBJ2-1	TRBD1	TGTGCCAGCAGTGAAAGGGACAGGAGCAATGAGCAGTTCTTC	CASSERDRSNEQFF
few	TRBV10-3	TRBJ1-1	.	TGTGCCATCAGTGCCAGGGTCACTGAAGCTTTCTTT	CAISARVTEAFF
.	TRBV6-4	TRBJ2-2	TRBD2	TGTGCCAGCAGCCCGACTAGCAGCGGGGAGCTGTTTTTT	CASSPTSSGELFF
.	TRBV12-5	TRBJ1-2	.	TGTGCTAGTGGTTTGGACCAGCTAACAGGGAACTATGGCTACACCTTC	CASGLDQLTGNYGYTF
.	TRBV18	TRBJ1-1	.	TGTGCCAGCTCACCCCTCGGACGGGAGAACACTGAAGCTTTCTTT	CASSPLGRENTEAFF
few	TRBV7-2	TRBJ2-3	.	TGTGCCAGCAGCTTAGTACACACAGATACGCAGTATTTT	CASSLVHTDTQYF
.	TRBV5-1	TRBJ2-7	.	TGCGCCAGCAGCTTGGGGGTGTCCTACGAGCAGTACTTC	CASSLGVSYEQYF
.	TRBV6-6	TRBJ2-3	.	TGTGCCAGCAGCAGACTGGACGCTCCTACGCAGTATTTT	CASSRLDAPTQYF
.	TRBV7-8	TRBJ1-5	.	TGTGCCAGCAGCTTAGTGGCAGCAAACAATCAGCCCCAGCATTTT	CASSLVAANNQPQHF
.	TRBV11-2	TRBJ2-3	.	TGTGCCAGCAGCTTAGACTCTACAGATACGCAGTATTTT	CASSLDSTDTQYF
.	TRBV7-9	TRBJ2-1	.	TGTGCCAGCAGCCCGGGATTCGGGGCATTGAATGAGCAGTTCTTC	CASSPGFGALNEQFF
.	TRBV29-1	TRBJ2-2	TRBD1	TGCAGCGCTTGGACAGGGAGCACCGGGGAGCTGTTTTTT	CSAWTGSTGELFF
.	TRBV5-1	TRBJ2-3	TRBD2	TGCGCCAGCAGCTTGGAAGGCGGGGGGTCAACAGATACGCAGTATTTT	CASSLEGGGSTDTQYF
.	TRBV15	TRBJ2-1	TRBD2	TGTGCCACCCGAGGTAGCGGGGCCTACAATGAGCAGTTCTTC	CATRGSGAYNEQFF
.	TRBV7-2	TRBJ1-5	.	TGTGCCAGCAGCTTAAGTTATAGCAATCAGCCCCAGCATTTT	CASSLSYSNQPQHF
.	TRBV19	TRBJ1-5	.	TGTGCCACCCAACCCGGACGCAGCAATCAGCCCCAGCATTTT	CATQPGRSNQPQHF
.	TRBV21-1	TRBJ1-2	.	TGTGCCAGCAGCAAACTTGAGGCAGGGGGCGGCTACACCTTC	CASSKLEAGGGYTF
.	TRBV7-2	TRBJ2-7	TRBD1	TGTGCCAGCAGCTTAGGGGGGACAGAATACGAGCAGTACTTC	CASSLGGTEYEQYF
.	TRBV2	TRBJ2-1	TRBD1	TGTGCCAGCGGAACCGGCGGGACAGGGCGGAATGAGCAGTTCTTC	CASGTGGTGRNEQFF
.	TRBV20-1	TRBJ1-1	.	TGCAGTGCAGATTTGTACACTGAAGCTTTCTTT	CSADLYTEAFF
.	TRBV9	TRBJ2-1	.	TGTGCCAGCAGCGTAGAGATCTACAATGAGCAGTTCTTC	CASSVEIYNEQFF
.	TRBV9	TRBJ2-3	.	TGTGCCAGCAGCGTGGAGCAGGCGAGGGATACGCAGTATTTT	CASSVEQARDTQYF
.	TRBV30	TRBJ2-7	.	TGTGCCTGGAGGTTCAACTACGAGCAGTACTTC	CAWRFNYEQYF
.	TRBV27	TRBJ1-6	.	TGTGCCAGCAGCCCGAAACAGGGTTCACCCCTCCACTTT	CASSPKQGSPLHF
.	TRBV5-4	TRBJ2-7	.	TGTGCCAGCAGCTACGCGGCAGGGATGAGCTCCTACGAGCAGTACTTC	CASSYAAGMSSYEQYF
.	TRBV29-1	TRBJ1-3	.	TGCAGCGTTGTAACCCCCTCTGGAAACACCATATATTTT	CSVVTPSGNTIYF
.	TRBV7-2	TRBJ1-2	.	TGTGCCAGCAGCTTATACCCCGATTATGGCTACACCTTC	CASSLYPDYGYTF
once	TRBV5-8	TRBJ1-5	.	TGTGCCAGCAGCTTGTTGGGTAGTTCGGATCAGCCCCAGCATTTT	CASSLLGSSDQPQHF